The 22 T cell receptor beta chains below were found in one sample sequenced in a study of cytomegalovirus exposure and HLA in healthy donors. Sequenced by immunoSEQ multiplex PCR; TCRdb stores in-frame clones only, minus some. The sample shows some 120,000 clones, 80% to 90% of them seen only once. Sequencing was carried out using PBMCs. The receptors shown here come from a woman between 18 and 30 years old in good health and CMV-seronegative.

The chain links TRBV5-1 to TRBJ1-2; D gene unclear. Germline V lookup: CDR1 SGHRS, CDR2 YFSETQ. The CDR3 is 20 amino acids. V shed 0 bases and J shed 4 bases, with 28 bases lying between them. The CDR3 DNA follows: TGCGCCAGCAGCTTGGCCTCGTTTGGCAGGTCGGCCCAAAACCTCTATGGCTACACCTTC. It is translated as CASSLASFGRSAQNLYGYTF.

The chain joins TRBV5-6 to TRBJ1-3, with D tentatively TRBD1 (5 bases). V lost 4 bases, J lost 1 base, and 12 bases lay in between. The CDR3 is 15 amino acids. Germline-derived CDR1 and CDR2 are SGHDT and YYEEEE. The CDR3 protein is CASSPSGGSGNTIYF. The CDR3 DNA reads TGTGCCAGCAGCCCATCGGGGGGGTCTGGAAACACCATATATTTT.

This sequence joins TRBV27 and TRBJ2-1; TRBD2 matches 12 bases. The CDR3 has 15 residues. Germline CDR1 reads MNHEY; CDR2 reads SMNVEV (reference sequence). V lost 3 bases and J lost 6; bases outside the gene matches: 3. The DNA of the CDR3 is TGTGCCAGCAGTTTGGTGACTAGCGGGGGCAATGAGCAGTTCTTC. The encoded protein is CASSLVTSGGNEQFF.

The V and J genes are TRBV19 and TRBJ1-3, with a weak D call TRBD1 (5 bases). V lost 6 bases and J 2 bases, leaving 17 bases between the germline ends. In germline, CDR1 is LNHDA, CDR2 SQIVND (reference sequence). There are 16 residues in the CDR3. The CDR3 here is CASRPGVGVPGNTIYF. CDR3 nucleotide sequence: TGTGCCAGTAGGCCCGGCGTAGGGGTTCCTGGAAACACCATATATTTT.

The J gene is TRBJ1-1, the V gene TRBV18; perhaps TRBD1 as D (5 bases). V lost 6 bases and J 0 bases, leaving 17 bases between the germline ends. Germline assignment: CDR1 KGHSH and CDR2 LQKENI. The length of the CDR3 is 16 residues. The CDR3 DNA reads as TGTGCCAGCTCTCGGTGGTTGGGGCCCCTGAACACTGAAGCTTTCTTT. Amino acid sequence: CASSRWLGPLNTEAFF.

This clone was counted a few times. The chain uses TRBV19 and TRBJ2-7; 12 bases are shared with TRBD2. J gave up 3 bases and V 6 bases, and 12 bases lay outside the gene matches. This CDR3 has 17 residues. Germline-derived CDR1 and CDR2 are LNHDA and SQIVND (reference sequence). The CDR3 protein is CASSPPGLAGTIYEQYF. The CDR3 DNA reads TGTGCCAGTAGCCCCCCGGGACTAGCGGGTACAATCTACGAGCAGTACTTC.

The chain carries TRBV4-1 and TRBJ2-1; 8 nucleotides line up with TRBD2. Germline V gene data show CDR1 as MGHRA and CDR2 as YSYEKL. V was pared by 6 bases and J by 3 bases, with 4 bases of the junction left unmatched. The length of the CDR3 is 14 residues. CDR3 residues: CASSMRGDYNEQFF. DNA of the CDR3: TGCGCCAGCAGTATGCGGGGGGACTACAATGAGCAGTTCTTC.

The chain has TRBV7-7 and TRBJ2-7; no clear D gene. This CDR3 is built from 13 residues. V was cut by 1 base and J by 2 bases, with 6 bases left in between. Germline V gives CDR1 SSHAT, CDR2 FNYEAQ (reference sequence). The DNA for the CDR3 is TGTGCCAGCAGCTTAGGAACTGCCTACGAGCAGTACTTC. It translates to CASSLGTAYEQYF.

The V call is TRBV6-5, the J call TRBJ2-5; 7 bases are shared with TRBD2. V lost 0 bases to trimming and J lost 4 bases; unmatched junction nucleotides: 8. Looked up from germline, CDR1 is MNHEY and CDR2 is SVGAGI. This CDR3 region has 16 residues. The CDR3 reads CASSYSSIPGGETQYF. CDR3 in DNA: TGTGCCAGCAGTTACTCGTCGATCCCGGGAGGAGAGACCCAGTACTTC.

This chain links TRBV7-3 with TRBJ2-1, with 11 nucleotides matching TRBD2. The V gene's germline CDR1 is SGHTA and CDR2 FQGTGA. V was pared by 3 bases and J by 6 bases, with 4 bases of the junction left unmatched. The CDR3 covers 15 residues. DNA for the CDR3: TGTGCCAGCAGCTTCGTAGCGGGAGGGGGCAATGAGCAGTTCTTC. This gives the protein CASSFVAGGGNEQFF.

This clone was observed a few times. The V call is TRBV13, the J call TRBJ2-3; the match to TRBD2 covers 10 bases. Trimming took 4 bases from V and 9 from J; bases not matched to a gene: 10. This CDR3 has 15 residues. CDR1 and CDR2 (germline): PRHDT, FYEKMQ (reference sequence). The CDR3 coding sequence is TGTGCCAGCAGCTCAATTTTAGCGGGGGGATTCACGCAGTATTTT. Translating it yields CASSSILAGGFTQYF.

V is TRBV5-1 and J is TRBJ2-2; possible D gene TRBD2, 6 bases. From germline, CDR1 is SGHRS and CDR2 YFSETQ. V lost 3 bases and J 6 bases, leaving 12 bases between the germline ends. This CDR3 is built from 14 residues. CDR3 sequence reads: CASSYEWGAGELFF. CDR3 bases: TGCGCCAGCAGCTACGAGTGGGGGGCCGGGGAGCTGTTTTTT.

The chain has TRBV11-2 and TRBJ1-2; D uncertain. V was trimmed by 0 bases and J by 0 bases, leaving 8 bases between them. The CDR3 extends over 15 amino acids. Germline loops: CDR1 SGHAT, CDR2 FQNNGV. DNA of the CDR3: TGTGCCAGCAGCTTAGAGTATCGGGCTAACTATGGCTACACCTTC. Amino acids: CASSLEYRANYGYTF.

In DNA form, the CDR3 reads TGCAGCGCTTCACCCCCGGGACAGTCGAACACTGAAGCTTTCTTT. Encoded protein: CSASPPGQSNTEAFF. The rearrangement uses TRBV29-1 and TRBJ1-1; 7 nucleotides match TRBD1. CDR3 length: 15 residues. Germline V gene lookup returns CDR1 SQVTM and CDR2 ANQGSEA. The ends lost 7 bases at V and 1 base at J; junction bases unmatched: 12.

This rearrangement joins TRBV2 to TRBJ2-1; 8 bases agree with TRBD2. The CDR3 contains 15 residues. Germline-derived CDR1 and CDR2 are SNHLY and FYNNEI. V shed 4 bases, J shed 8 bases, and the junction held 10 bases outside the gene matches. This chain's CDR3 is CASSGPGLGGDEQFF. CDR3 sequence (DNA): TGTGCCAGCAGTGGACCGGGACTAGGGGGTGATGAGCAGTTCTTC.

The V gene is TRBV19, the J gene TRBJ1-5, with D possibly matching TRBD1 (6 bases). This CDR3 region has 14 residues. Germline CDR1 reads LNHDA; CDR2 reads SQIVND (reference sequence). The germline V and J ends were trimmed by 5 bases and 4 bases, with 12 bases remaining between them. The CDR3 DNA sequence: TGTGCCAGTAGTCAAGGGACAAGTAATCAGCCCCAGCATTTT. Translating gives CASSQGTSNQPQHF.

The chain has TRBV7-2 and TRBJ2-7; TRBD2 matches 13 bases. After removal of 1 base from V and 3 bases from J, the junction contained 6 bases not matched to a gene. Per the germline V gene, CDR1 is SGHTA and CDR2 is FQGNSA. The CDR3 contains 17 residues. In DNA, the CDR3 is TGTGCCAGCAGCTTAGGACTAGCGGGGGGATTAGACTACGAGCAGTACTTC. This translates into CASSLGLAGGLDYEQYF.

This rearrangement joins TRBV29-1 to TRBJ1-1; 7 nucleotides match TRBD1. Germline lookup yields CDR1 SQVTM and CDR2 ANQGSEA. This CDR3 spans 14 amino acids. The V segment lost 3 bases and the J segment 1 base; nucleotides outside the gene matches: 5. In nucleotides, the CDR3 is TGCAGCGTTGATCCGGACAGGAAGAACACTGAAGCTTTCTTT. Its translation: CSVDPDRKNTEAFF.

This sequence joins TRBV28 and TRBJ2-7; D perhaps matches TRBD2 (5 bases). Germline-derived CDR1 and CDR2 are MDHEN and SYDVKM. This CDR3 is built from 15 residues. Trimming cost V 7 bases and J 0 bases, with 16 bases left between them. The CDR3 loop reads CASITPAAPSYEQYF. The DNA for the CDR3 is TGTGCCAGCATTACCCCAGCGGCCCCCTCCTACGAGCAGTACTTC.

This clone was seen once. The chain has TRBV6-5 and TRBJ2-4; TRBD2 might be the D (6 bases). The V end lost 6 bases, the J end lost 2 bases, and 14 bases lay between the germline ends. The CDR3 sequence is 15 residues long. Germline-derived CDR1 and CDR2 are MNHEY and SVGAGI. The CDR3 protein is CASSPGSPPKNIQYF. In DNA form, the CDR3 reads TGTGCCAGCAGCCCCGGGAGTCCCCCCAAAAACATTCAGTACTTC.

The chain joins TRBV2 to TRBJ2-6; weak D call: TRBD1 (7 bases). V was pared by 8 bases and J by 0 bases, with 17 bases between. The CDR3 contains 17 residues. CDR1 and CDR2 from the germline V gene are SNHLY and FYNNEI. CDR3 DNA: TGTGCCAGCCGGGGGACAGCCAAGTTCTCTGGGGCCAACGTCCTGACTTTC. Its protein is CASRGTAKFSGANVLTF.

This clone was recorded a few times. This sequence joins TRBV7-8 and TRBJ2-7, with 8 nucleotides matching TRBD1. J lost 3 bases, V lost 5 bases, and 6 bases had no gene match. This CDR3 has 14 amino acids. CDR1 SGHVS and CDR2 FQNEAQ come from the germline V gene. CDR3 region: CASSLITGGYEQYF. CDR3 DNA sequence: TGTGCCAGCAGCCTTATTACAGGGGGCTACGAGCAGTACTTC.